This TCR beta chain emerged from a study of T cells in Graves' hyperthyroidism and ophthalmopathy. This clonotype was seen repeatedly, ten times or more. V trimming: 1 base; J trimming: 3 bases; junction bases outside the gene matches: 8. This CDR3 is built from 15 residues. Germline CDR1 GTSNPN, CDR2 SVGIG (reference sequence). Amplified TCR beta CDR3 regions came from RNA transcripts. The HTBI primer set served for first-round RT-PCR of the TCR CDR3. TCRdb processed the multiplex PCR reads anew with MiXCR; each CDR3 protein has one entry. This repertoire shows 530,000 or so distinct CDR3 sequences, 15% to 20% found once; its top ten account for 15% to 20%.

The sample was blood. The genes are TRBV30 and TRBJ2-7; 8 bases are a match to TRBD1. The receptor was derived from a woman aged 18-30 years with Graves' ophthalmopathy. CDR3 amino acids: CAWSGPGQGNYEQYF. CDR3 DNA sequence: TGTGCCTGGAGTGGCCCCGGACAGGGCAACTACGAGCAGTACTTC. The full variable domain, in which reference TRBV30 and TRBJ2-7 provide the parts outside the CDR3, is SQTIHQWPATLVQPVGSPLSLECTVEGTSNPNLYWYRQAAGRGLQLLFYSVGIGQISSEVPQNLSASRPQDRQFILSSKKLLLSDSGFYLCAWSGPGQGNYEQYFGPGTRLTVT.